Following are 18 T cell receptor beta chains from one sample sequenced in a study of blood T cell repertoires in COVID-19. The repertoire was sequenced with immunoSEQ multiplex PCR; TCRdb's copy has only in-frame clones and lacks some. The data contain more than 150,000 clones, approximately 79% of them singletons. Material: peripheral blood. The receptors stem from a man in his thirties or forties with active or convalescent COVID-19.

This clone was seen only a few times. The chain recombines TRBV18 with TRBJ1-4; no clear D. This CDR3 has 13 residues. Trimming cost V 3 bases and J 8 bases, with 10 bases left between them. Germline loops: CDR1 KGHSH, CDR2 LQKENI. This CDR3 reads CASSPPRGEKLFF. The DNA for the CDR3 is TGTGCCAGCTCACCCCCACGAGGGGAAAAACTGTTTTTT.

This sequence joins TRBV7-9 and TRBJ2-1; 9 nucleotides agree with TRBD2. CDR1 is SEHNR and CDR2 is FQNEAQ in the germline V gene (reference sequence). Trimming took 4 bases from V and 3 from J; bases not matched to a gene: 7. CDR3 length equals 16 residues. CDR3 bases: TGTGCCAGCAGCTCCGGGGGACTAGCCCTCTACAATGAGCAGTTCTTC. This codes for CASSSGGLALYNEQFF.

The CDR3 DNA follows: TGTGCCAGCAGCTTATGGGCCAGGGGCACAGATACGCAGTATTTT. This encodes CASSLWARGTDTQYF. This sequence joins TRBV7-3 and TRBJ2-3, with D possibly TRBD1 on 5 matching bases. V was shortened by 2 bases and J by 1 base, with 10 bases between the two germline ends. Germline V gene sequence: CDR1 SGHTA, CDR2 FQGTGA. The CDR3 sequence is 15 residues long.

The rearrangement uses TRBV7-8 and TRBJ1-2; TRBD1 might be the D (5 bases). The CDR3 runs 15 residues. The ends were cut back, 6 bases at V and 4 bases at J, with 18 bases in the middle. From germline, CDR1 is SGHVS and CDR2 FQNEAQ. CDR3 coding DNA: TGTGCCAGCAGTCCCTATCCAGGGATGGGCTATGGCTACACCTTC. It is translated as CASSPYPGMGYGYTF.

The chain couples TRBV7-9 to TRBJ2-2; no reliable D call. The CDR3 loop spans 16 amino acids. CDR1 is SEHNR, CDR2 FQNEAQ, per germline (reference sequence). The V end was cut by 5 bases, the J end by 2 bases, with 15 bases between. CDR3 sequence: CASSAPGSANTGELFF. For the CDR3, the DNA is TGTGCCAGCAGCGCGCCCGGGTCAGCTAACACCGGGGAGCTGTTTTTT. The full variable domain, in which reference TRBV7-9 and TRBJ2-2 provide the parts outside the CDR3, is DTGVSQNPRHKITKRGQNVTFRCDPISEHNRLYWYRQTLGQGPEFLTYFQNEAQLEKSRLLSDRFSAERPKGSFSTLEIQRTEQGDSAMYLCASSAPGSANTGELFFGEGSRLTVL.

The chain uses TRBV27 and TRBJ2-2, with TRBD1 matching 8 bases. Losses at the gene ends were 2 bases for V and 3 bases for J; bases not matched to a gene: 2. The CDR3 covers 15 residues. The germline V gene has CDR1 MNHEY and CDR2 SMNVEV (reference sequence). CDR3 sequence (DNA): TGTGCCAGCAGTTTACGACAGGGGCACACCGGGGAGCTGTTTTTT. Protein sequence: CASSLRQGHTGELFF.

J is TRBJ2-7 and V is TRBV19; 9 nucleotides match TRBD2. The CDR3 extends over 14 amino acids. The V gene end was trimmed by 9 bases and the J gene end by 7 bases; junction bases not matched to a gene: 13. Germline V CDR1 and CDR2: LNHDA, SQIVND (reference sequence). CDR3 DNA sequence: TGTGCCAGCGGCTTAGCGGGAGTGGCAGAAGAGCAGTACTTC. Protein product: CASGLAGVAEEQYF.

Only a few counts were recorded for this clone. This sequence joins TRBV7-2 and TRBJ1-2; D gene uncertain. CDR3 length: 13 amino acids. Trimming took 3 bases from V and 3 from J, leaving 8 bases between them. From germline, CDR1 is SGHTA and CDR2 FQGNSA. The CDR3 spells CASSLMQDYGYTF. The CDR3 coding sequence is TGTGCCAGCAGCTTGATGCAGGACTATGGCTACACCTTC.

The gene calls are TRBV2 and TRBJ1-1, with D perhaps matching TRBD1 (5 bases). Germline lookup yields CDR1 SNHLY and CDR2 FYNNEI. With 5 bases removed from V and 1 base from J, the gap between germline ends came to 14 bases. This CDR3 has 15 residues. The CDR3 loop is CASSRRGTSNTEAFF. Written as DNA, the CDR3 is TGTGCCAGCAGTAGAAGGGGAACCTCGAACACTGAAGCTTTCTTT.

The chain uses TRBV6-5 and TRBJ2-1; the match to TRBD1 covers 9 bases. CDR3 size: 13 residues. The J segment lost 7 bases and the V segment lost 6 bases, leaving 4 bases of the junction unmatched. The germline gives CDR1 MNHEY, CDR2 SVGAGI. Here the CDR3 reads CASRPGQGNEQFF. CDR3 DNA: TGTGCCAGCAGACCCGGACAGGGGAATGAGCAGTTCTTC.

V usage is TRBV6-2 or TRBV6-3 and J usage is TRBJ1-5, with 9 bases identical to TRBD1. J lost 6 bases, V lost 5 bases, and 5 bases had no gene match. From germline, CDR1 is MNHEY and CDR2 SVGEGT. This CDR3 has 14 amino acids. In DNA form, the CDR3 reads TGTGCCAGCAGTACAGGGGGCGCAGGTCAGCCCCAGCATTTT. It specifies CASSTGGAGQPQHF.

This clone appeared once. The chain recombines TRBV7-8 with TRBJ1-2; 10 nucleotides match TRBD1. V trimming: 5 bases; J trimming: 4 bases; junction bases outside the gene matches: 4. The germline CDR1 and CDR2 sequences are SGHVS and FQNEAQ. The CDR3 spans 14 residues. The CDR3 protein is CASSPRQGAYGYTF. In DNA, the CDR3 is TGTGCCAGCAGCCCCCGACAGGGGGCCTATGGCTACACCTTC.

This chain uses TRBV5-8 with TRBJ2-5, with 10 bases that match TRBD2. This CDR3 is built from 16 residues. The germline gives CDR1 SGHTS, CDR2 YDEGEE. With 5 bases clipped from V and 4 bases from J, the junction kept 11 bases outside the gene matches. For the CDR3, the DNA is TGTGCCAGCAGTTTTGGAGCGGGGGGGCCCAGAGAGACCCAGTACTTC. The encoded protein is CASSFGAGGPRETQYF.

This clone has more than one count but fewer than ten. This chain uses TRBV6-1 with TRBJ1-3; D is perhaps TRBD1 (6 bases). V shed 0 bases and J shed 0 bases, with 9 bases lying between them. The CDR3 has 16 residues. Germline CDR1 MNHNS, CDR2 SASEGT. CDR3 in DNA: TGTGCCAGCAGTGAAGCCCACAGGGCCTCTGGAAACACCATATATTTT. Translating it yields CASSEAHRASGNTIYF.

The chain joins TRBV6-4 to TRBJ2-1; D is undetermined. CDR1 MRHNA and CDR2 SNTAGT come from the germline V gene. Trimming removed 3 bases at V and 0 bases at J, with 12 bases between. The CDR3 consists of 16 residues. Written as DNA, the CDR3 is TGTGCCAGCAGTGAGATCGCACAAAGCTCCTACAATGAGCAGTTCTTC. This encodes CASSEIAQSSYNEQFF.

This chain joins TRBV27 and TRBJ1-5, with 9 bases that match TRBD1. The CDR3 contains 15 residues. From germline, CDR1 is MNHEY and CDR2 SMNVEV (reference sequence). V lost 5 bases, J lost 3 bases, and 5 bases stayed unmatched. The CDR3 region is CASSPRTGANQPQHF. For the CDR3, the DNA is TGTGCCAGCAGTCCCAGGACAGGGGCCAATCAGCCCCAGCATTTT.

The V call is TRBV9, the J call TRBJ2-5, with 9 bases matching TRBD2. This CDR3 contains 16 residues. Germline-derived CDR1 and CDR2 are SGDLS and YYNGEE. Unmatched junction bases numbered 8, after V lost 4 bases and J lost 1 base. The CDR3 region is CASSPHLAGRQETQYF. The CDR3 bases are TGTGCCAGCAGCCCCCATCTAGCGGGGCGCCAAGAGACCCAGTACTTC. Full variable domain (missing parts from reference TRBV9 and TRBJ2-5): DSGVTQTPKHLITATGQRVTLRCSPRSGDLSVYWYQQSLDQGLQFLIQYYNGEERAKGNILERFSAQQFPDLHSELNLSSLELGDSALYFCASSPHLAGRQETQYFGPGTRLLVL.

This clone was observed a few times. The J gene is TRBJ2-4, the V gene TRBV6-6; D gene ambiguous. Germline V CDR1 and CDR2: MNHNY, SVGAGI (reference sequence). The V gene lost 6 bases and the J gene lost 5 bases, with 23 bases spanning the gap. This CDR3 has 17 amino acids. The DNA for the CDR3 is TGTGCCAGCAGCCGATTTTGGTACCGTCGGTCCCAAAACATTCAGTACTTC. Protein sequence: CASSRFWYRRSQNIQYF.